What follows are 5 T cell receptor beta chains derived from one specimen sequenced in a study of blood T cells in healthy people across ages. Then a second PCR, running roughly 6 to 12 cycles, was carried out with a sample-barcoded 5' primer and a J-beta primer mix. TCRdb redid the calling of the 5' RACE reads with MiXCR, one entry per CDR3 protein. The sample carries around 650,000 distinct CDR3 sequences, around two fifths recorded once. What was sequenced was blood. The receptors stem from a man older than 75 in good health.

This clonotype was counted a few times. For the CDR3, the DNA is TGCGCCAGCAATCAGGGACTAGCGGGCCACGCGAGCTCCTACAATGAGCAGTTCTTC. Translating gives CASNQGLAGHASSYNEQFF. The chain carries TRBV10-1 and TRBJ2-1; 12 nucleotides agree with TRBD2. Germline V gene data show CDR1 as WNHNN and CDR2 as SYGVQD (reference sequence). With 7 bases clipped from V and 0 bases from J, the junction kept 13 bases outside the gene matches. The CDR3 is made up of 19 amino acids.

This clonotype was counted once. The CDR3: CATSRRELPGLEQYF. In nucleotides, the CDR3 is TGTGCCACCAGCCGGAGGGAATTACCTGGTCTCGAGCAGTACTTC. This chain connects TRBV15 to TRBJ2-1, with a weak D call TRBD2 (6 bases). The DNA end is a closer match to TRBJ2-7, so the J assignment may be wrong. The CDR3 extends over 15 amino acids. CDR1 is LNHNV, CDR2 YYDKDF, per germline (reference sequence).

This clonotype appeared a single time. The chain combines TRBV29-1 with TRBJ2-7; weak D call: TRBD1 (6 bases). The J call may be in error: the DNA end matches TRBJ2-5 better. Germline V gene lookup returns CDR1 SQVTM and CDR2 ANQGSEA. The CDR3 sequence is 13 residues long. CDR3 sequence: CSVHPRGFGTQYF. DNA of the CDR3: TGCAGCGTTCACCCTAGGGGGTTCGGGACCCAGTACTTC.

This clonotype was detected only a few times. This rearrangement joins TRBV5-1 to TRBJ2-3, with 7 positions matching TRBD1. CDR3 length: 14 residues. Germline V gene data show CDR1 as SGHRS and CDR2 as YFSETQ. The junction had 6 bases not matched to a gene; V was cut back by 3 bases and J by 5 bases. Here the CDR3 DNA reads TGCGCCAGCAGCTCCAGAACAGGGGTAGATACGCAGTATTTT. Its protein is CASSSRTGVDTQYF.

In DNA, the CDR3 is TGTGCCAGCAGTTTTCCTAGCGGGGTTAGCACAGATACGCAGTATTTT. It is translated as CASSFPSGVSTDTQYF. The chain has TRBV28 and TRBJ2-3; 9 positions agree with TRBD2. The junction had 4 bases not matched to a gene; V was cut back by 3 bases and J by 0 bases. The CDR3 runs to 16 residues. Looked up from germline, CDR1 is MDHEN and CDR2 is SYDVKM.